This entry is about one T cell receptor beta chain. The CDR3 consists of 13 residues. In germline, CDR1 is MNHEY, CDR2 SVGAGI. Trimming took 6 bases from V and 0 from J, leaving 8 bases between them. As originally analysed: Reference gene primers were amplified, and this amplification served to estimate nucleated cell counts. Using immunoSEQ multiplex PCR, the repertoire was profiled, and TCRdb retains in-frame clones only, with some absent. D and trimming come from the DNA, and the V and J calls and clone size come from that table. The repertoire holds approximately 190,000 clones, with 85% to 90% as singletons. Cohorts were based on clinical histories the participants reported. The data were taken from a study of blood T cell repertoires in COVID-19.

The V gene is TRBV6-5, the J gene TRBJ1-1; D is unresolved. Sequencing was done on a sample of PBMCs or T cells enriched from blood (not recorded which). The receptor was derived from a woman aged 40 to 49 in a cohort exposed to, infected with or recovered from COVID-19 (not recorded which). The CDR3 protein is CASSLYMNTEAFF. The CDR3, as DNA: TGTGCCAGCAGCCTTTACATGAACACTGAAGCTTTCTTT.